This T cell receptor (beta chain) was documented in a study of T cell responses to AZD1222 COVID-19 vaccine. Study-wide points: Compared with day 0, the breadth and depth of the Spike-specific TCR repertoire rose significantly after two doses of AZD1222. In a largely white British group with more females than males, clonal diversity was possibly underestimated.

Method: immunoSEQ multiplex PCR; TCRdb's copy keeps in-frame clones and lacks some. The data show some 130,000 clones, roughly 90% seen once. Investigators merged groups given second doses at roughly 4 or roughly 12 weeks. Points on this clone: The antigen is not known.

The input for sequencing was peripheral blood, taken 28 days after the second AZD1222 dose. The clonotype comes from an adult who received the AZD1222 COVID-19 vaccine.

Here the CDR3 DNA reads TGTGCCAGCAGTGAAGCGCTTTGGCAGGGAAGCAATCAGCCCCAGCATTTT. Translated: CASSEALWQGSNQPQHF. This chain joins TRBV2 and TRBJ1-5; D may be TRBD1 (5 bases). This CDR3 region has 17 residues. Germline assignment: CDR1 SNHLY and CDR2 FYNNEI. The V and J ends lost 0 bases and 1 base respectively, with 13 bases between them.